These 27 T cell receptor beta chains share one sample of origin, sequenced in a study of T cells in Graves' hyperthyroidism and ophthalmopathy (dated 2019 in TCRdb). Library prep was done by multiplex PCR. Sequencing instrument: Illumina HiSeq 2000. Amplification of TCR beta CDR3 regions was carried out from RNA transcripts. For the first round of RT-PCR on the TCR CDR3, the HTBI primer set was used together with the Qiagen OneStep RT-PCR kit. TCRdb reanalyzed the raw reads on its own, using fastp at Q25 for trimming and MiXCR for clone calling, and kept in-frame beta chains. All rows with the same CDR3 protein become a single entry with the most common DNA and genes. The sample contains under 600,000 distinct CDR3 sequences, more than 15% of them found a single time. The ten top clones hold roughly 3.3% of the sample. The sequencing sample was made of blood. The origin of the receptors is a woman in her thirties or forties with Graves' ophthalmopathy.

This sequence joins TRBV5-1 and TRBJ1-2; no reliable D call. Germline V gene sequence: CDR1 SGHRS, CDR2 YFSETQ. Trimming took off 0 bases at V and 7 bases at J, with 13 bases between the two ends. The CDR3 loop spans 14 amino acids. For the CDR3, the DNA is TGCGCCAGCAGCTTGGGAACAGCCTTCAGTGGCTACACCTTC. Amino acid sequence: CASSLGTAFSGYTF. Complete variable domain (other parts from reference TRBV5-1 and TRBJ1-2): KAGVTQTPRYLIKTRGQQVTLSCSPISGHRSVSWYQQTPGQGLQFLFEYFSETQRNKGNFPGRFSGRQFSNSRSEMNVSTLELGDSALYLCASSLGTAFSGYTFGSGTRLTVV.

This clonotype was detected a few times. This chain uses TRBV11-2 with TRBJ2-5, with D possibly matching TRBD2 (6 bases). Trimming took off 5 bases at V and 4 bases at J, with 14 bases between the two ends. CDR3 length: 14 amino acids. CDR1 and CDR2 from the germline V gene are SGHAT and FQNNGV. CDR3 amino acids: CASSRRGMGETQYF. The DNA for the CDR3 is TGTGCCAGCAGCCGACGGGGGATGGGAGAGACCCAGTACTTC.

About this clonotype itself: It may be a read error: a sequence one base away is much more abundant. The chain links TRBV29-1 to TRBJ2-3; 7 bases match TRBD1. Germline V lookup: CDR1 SQVTM, CDR2 ANQGSEA. The CDR3 contains 13 residues. V lost 5 bases, J lost 4 bases, and 6 bases stayed unmatched. DNA of the CDR3: TGCAGCGTTTCCACAGGGGCGGCAGATACGCAGTATTTT. It is translated as CSVSTGAADTQYF.

This clonotype was picked up many times. The chain links TRBV7-8 to TRBJ1-1; tentatively, D is TRBD1 (6 bases). The length of the CDR3 is 13 residues. V lost 1 base to trimming and J lost 10 bases, with 13 bases between them. Germline lookup yields CDR1 SGHVS and CDR2 FQNEAQ. The DNA of the CDR3 is TGTGCCAGCAGCTTAGAGTTTGTCAGGGGAGCTTTCTTT. Its protein product is CASSLEFVRGAFF.

This clonotype has a handful of counts. The rearrangement uses TRBV12-3 or TRBV12-4 and TRBJ1-4, with D unclear. V was clipped by 8 bases and J by 4 bases, with 8 bases between them. The CDR3 length is 12 residues. CDR3 DNA sequence: TGTGCCAGCCGTCTGCGTAATGAAAAACTGTTTTTT. Translation: CASRLRNEKLFF.

The chain couples TRBV11-2 to TRBJ1-4; no definite D call. V lost 1 base to trimming and J lost 7 bases, with 16 bases between them. The germline gives CDR1 SGHAT, CDR2 FQNNGV. This CDR3 has 16 residues. CDR3 region: CASSLGRGWVGEKLFF. CDR3 nucleotide sequence: TGTGCCAGCAGCTTAGGTCGGGGTTGGGTTGGTGAAAAACTGTTTTTT.

This clonotype was seen ten or more times. The rearrangement uses TRBV3-1 and TRBJ2-5, with no clear D. The CDR3 has 15 amino acids. Trimming cost V 0 bases and J 5 bases, with 13 bases left between them. Germline V gene lookup returns CDR1 LGHDT and CDR2 YNNKEL (reference sequence). Written as DNA, the CDR3 is TGTGCCAGCAGCCAAGATCGCGCAAGGTTGGAGACCCAGTACTTC. Translated, it gives CASSQDRARLETQYF.

This clonotype was recorded many times. The genes are TRBV7-9 and TRBJ2-7; 7 bases map to TRBD1. The length of the CDR3 is 15 residues. In germline, CDR1 is SEHNR, CDR2 FQNEAQ (reference sequence). Trimming cost V 4 bases and J 5 bases; bases outside gene matches: 11. The CDR3: CASSSPDRAINEQYF. CDR3 nucleotides: TGTGCCAGCAGCTCCCCCGACAGGGCAATCAACGAGCAGTACTTC.

This clonotype was observed a few times. This chain joins TRBV12-5 and TRBJ1-5, with TRBD1 matching over 9 bases. V was clipped by 2 bases and J by 3 bases; unmatched bases: 5. Looked up from germline, CDR1 is LGHNT and CDR2 is FRNRAP. The CDR3 contains 16 residues. The CDR3 protein is CASGLPGTGNNQPQHF. Here the CDR3 DNA reads TGTGCTAGTGGTTTGCCCGGGACAGGGAACAATCAGCCCCAGCATTTT.

This chain links TRBV3-1 with TRBJ2-1; D is unresolved. The CDR3 covers 13 residues. Trimming took 1 base from V and 9 from J, leaving 10 bases between them. Germline V gene lookup returns CDR1 LGHDT and CDR2 YNNKEL (reference sequence). The CDR3 region is CASSQVLTSEQFF. The CDR3 DNA reads TGTGCCAGCAGCCAAGTTTTGACGAGTGAGCAGTTCTTC.

There are a few counts of this clonotype. The chain carries TRBV7-9 and TRBJ2-7, with D perhaps TRBD1 (7 bases). The V gene lost 5 bases and the J gene lost 4 bases, with 21 bases spanning the gap. The CDR3 runs 16 residues. Germline V gene data show CDR1 as SEHNR and CDR2 as FQNEAQ (reference sequence). CDR3 loop: CASSPKGQGGVYEQYF. In DNA form, the CDR3 reads TGTGCCAGCAGCCCCAAAGGGCAGGGGGGAGTGTACGAGCAGTACTTC.

There are many counts of this clonotype. The chain combines TRBV5-1 with TRBJ2-2; D unresolved. This CDR3 comprises 12 residues. The germline gives CDR1 SGHRS, CDR2 YFSETQ. V was trimmed by 7 bases and J by 7 bases, leaving 11 bases between them. For the CDR3, the DNA is TGCGCCAGCCCTAAACGTATCGGGGAGCTGTTTTTT. Its protein is CASPKRIGELFF.

In DNA, the CDR3 is TGCAGCGTCGGACGGTCAACTAATGAAAAACTGTTTTTT. Translating gives CSVGRSTNEKLFF. The chain joins TRBV29-1 to TRBJ1-4; no clear D gene. The length of the CDR3 is 13 residues. The V and J ends lost 6 bases and 0 bases respectively, with 8 bases between them. Germline CDR1 reads SQVTM; CDR2 reads ANQGSEA.

This clonotype was counted ten times or more. The chain employs TRBV6-1 and TRBJ1-1; 7 bases agree with TRBD1. Looked up from germline, CDR1 is MNHNS and CDR2 is SASEGT. CDR3 size: 15 residues. The V segment lost 4 bases and the J segment 2 bases; nucleotides outside the gene matches: 7. The CDR3 spells CASSVGTVANTEAFF. DNA of the CDR3: TGTGCCAGCAGTGTAGGGACAGTAGCAAACACTGAAGCTTTCTTT.

This clonotype has a handful of counts. V usage is TRBV4-1 and J usage is TRBJ1-3; D gene uncertain. Germline CDR1 is MGHRA and CDR2 is YSYEKL. Trimming cost V 7 bases and J 0 bases, with 10 bases left between them. This CDR3 is built from 14 residues. For the CDR3, the DNA is TGCGCCAGCACCCTCGGGAGCTCTGGAAACACCATATATTTT. This codes for CASTLGSSGNTIYF.

The chain links TRBV10-1 to TRBJ2-7; D is perhaps TRBD1 or TRBD2 (6 bases each). Germline CDR1 and CDR2: WNHNN and SYGVQD (reference sequence). The V gene lost 0 bases and the J gene lost 5 bases, with 14 bases spanning the gap. This CDR3 region has 15 residues. CDR3 loop: CASSESLTGGDEQYF. CDR3 sequence (DNA): TGCGCCAGCAGTGAGTCGTTGACAGGCGGGGACGAGCAGTACTTC.

This clonotype came up a few times. V is TRBV6-2 or TRBV6-3 and J is TRBJ2-1; a possible D gene is TRBD1 (5 bases). V shed 6 bases and J shed 10 bases, with 25 bases lying between them. This CDR3 spans 16 amino acids. CDR1 is MNHEY and CDR2 is SVGEGT in the germline V gene. Here the CDR3 reads CASRPLDTNPPSEQFF. In DNA, the CDR3 is TGTGCCAGCAGACCCTTGGACACGAATCCGCCATCAGAGCAGTTCTTC.

In this sample, this clonotype turned up many times. The V and J genes are TRBV18 and TRBJ1-1; 9 nucleotides line up with TRBD1. In germline, CDR1 is KGHSH, CDR2 LQKENI. The CDR3 loop spans 15 amino acids. Trimming at V came to 1 base and at J to 6 bases, leaving 6 bases not matched to a gene. The CDR3 DNA is TGTGCCAGCTCACCACTTGGGACAGGGAAGGCTGAAGCTTTCTTT. It translates to CASSPLGTGKAEAFF.

The sample holds a few counts of this clonotype. The V and J genes are TRBV10-3 and TRBJ2-1, with D unresolved. Deletions cut 10 bases from V and 5 bases from J, with 9 bases between. The CDR3 extends over 11 amino acids. The V gene's germline CDR1 is ENHRY and CDR2 SYGVKD. The DNA for the CDR3 is TGTGCCACGAGACGGGACAATGAGCAGTTCTTC. This sequence encodes CATRRDNEQFF.

This clonotype has more than one count but fewer than ten. The chain combines TRBV20-1 with TRBJ1-1; D ambiguous. V shed 0 bases and J shed 7 bases, with 3 bases lying between them. From germline, CDR1 is DFQATT and CDR2 SNEGSKA (reference sequence). This CDR3 region has 10 residues. The CDR3 reads CSAREIEAFF. The CDR3 DNA reads TGCAGTGCTAGAGAAATTGAAGCTTTCTTT.

This chain links TRBV10-2 with TRBJ2-7, with 7 bases that match TRBD1. V shed 4 bases, J shed 3 bases, and the junction held 12 bases outside the gene matches. Germline CDR1 reads WSHSY; CDR2 reads SAAADI. CDR3 length: 16 residues. CDR3 nucleotide sequence: TGCGCCAGCAGTGGAGAGGGGGCAGGGTTGTTCTACGAGCAGTACTTC. Its translation is CASSGEGAGLFYEQYF.

This clonotype was found many times. This chain joins TRBV7-2 and TRBJ1-6; D is uncertain. Trimming took off 1 base at V and 7 bases at J, with 5 bases between the two ends. The CDR3 is made up of 13 amino acids. Per the germline V gene, CDR1 is SGHTA and CDR2 is FQGNSA. The CDR3 region is CASSLERNSPLHF. The DNA of the CDR3 is TGTGCCAGCAGCTTAGAACGGAATTCACCCCTCCACTTT.

In its sample, this clonotype was seen many times. The chain links TRBV4-1 to TRBJ2-7; no firm D call. V was pared by 1 base and J by 0 bases, with 7 bases between. Germline loops: CDR1 MGHRA, CDR2 YSYEKL. CDR3 length equals 14 residues. The CDR3 coding sequence is TGCGCCAGCAGCCAAGGTCCCCACTCCTACGAGCAGTACTTC. As protein: CASSQGPHSYEQYF.

With regard to this clonotype: A read error may explain this, as a much larger clone is one base away. The chain carries TRBV6-6 and TRBJ1-4; D not resolved. CDR3 length: 14 residues. Germline V lookup: CDR1 MNHNY, CDR2 SVGAGI (reference sequence). CDR3 sequence reads: CASSYGVSNKKLFF. CDR3 coding DNA: TGTGCCAGCAGTTACGGGGTGTCTAATAAAAAACTGTTTTTT.

This clonotype occurred many times. CDR3 in amino acids: CASRIPGQGYEQYF. The CDR3 nucleotides read TGTGCCAGCAGGATCCCGGGACAGGGCTACGAGCAGTACTTC. The chain uses TRBV5-5 and TRBJ2-7; 9 positions match TRBD1. CDR1 and CDR2 (germline): SGHKS, YYEKEE (reference sequence). CDR3 length: 14 residues. J gave up 3 bases and V 5 bases, and 6 bases lay outside the gene matches.

This sequence joins TRBV29-1 and TRBJ1-1, with 7 bases fitting TRBD1. This CDR3 contains 12 residues. The J segment lost 4 bases and the V segment lost 3 bases, leaving 2 bases of the junction unmatched. Germline lookup yields CDR1 SQVTM and CDR2 ANQGSEA. CDR3 residues: CSVDRGPTEAFF. The CDR3 DNA is TGCAGCGTTGATAGGGGGCCCACTGAAGCTTTCTTT.

In this sample, this clonotype turned up many times. The V gene is TRBV11-2, the J gene TRBJ1-2; 7 nucleotides line up with TRBD1. The CDR3 is 12 residues long. Germline V CDR1 and CDR2: SGHAT, FQNNGV. V lost 4 bases to trimming and J lost 7 bases; unmatched junction nucleotides: 3. CDR3 DNA: TGTGCCAGCAGCTCGACAGGGTCTGGCTACACCTTC. Its protein is CASSSTGSGYTF.